The TCR beta chain under discussion was sequenced for a study of OX40 agonist ivuxolimab in advanced cancers. As for the study in general: Ivuxolimab was delivered to patients intravenously every 2 weeks at doses spanning 0.01 to 10 mg/kg. Three individuals attained partial responses, comprising one hepatocellular carcinoma case and two cutaneous melanoma cases. Findings and caveats of the study: There was clonal expansion of CD4+ and CD8+ blood T cells by week 6 at 0.1 to 3.0 mg/kg.

In the case of this clone: Its antigen is unidentified.

Sequencing was performed with immunoSEQ multiplex PCR; in TCRdb, only in-frame clones are kept and a portion is missing. The table includes 70,000 to 85,000 clones, roughly 90% detected once. CDR1 is SEHNR and CDR2 is FQNEAQ in the germline V gene (reference sequence). Trimming left V 3 bases short and J 2 bases short, with 13 bases between. This CDR3 contains 15 residues. The chain recombines TRBV7-9 with TRBJ2-5, with D uncertain. This sequence originates from an adult with an advanced solid tumor such as melanoma, head and neck, liver or kidney cancer. The specimen comprised CD4+ or CD8+ T cells sorted from blood, sampled in a trial of the OX40 agonist ivuxolimab. The CDR3 sequence: CASSFRAGFQETQYF. The CDR3 DNA is TGTGCCAGCAGCTTTCGGGCCGGATTTCAAGAGACCCAGTACTTC.